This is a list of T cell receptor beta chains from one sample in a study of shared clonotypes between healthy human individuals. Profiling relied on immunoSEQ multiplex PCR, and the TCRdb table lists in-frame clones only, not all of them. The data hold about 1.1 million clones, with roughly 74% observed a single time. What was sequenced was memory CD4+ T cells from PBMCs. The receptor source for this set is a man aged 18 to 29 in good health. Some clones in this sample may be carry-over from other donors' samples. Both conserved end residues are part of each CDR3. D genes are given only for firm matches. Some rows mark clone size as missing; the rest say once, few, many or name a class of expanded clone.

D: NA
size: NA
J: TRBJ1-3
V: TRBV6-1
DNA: TGTGCCAGCAGTGAATTAGGGACCTTAAACTCTGGAAACACCATATATTTT
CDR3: CASSELGTLNSGNTIYF

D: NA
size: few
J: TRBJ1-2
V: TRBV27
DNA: TGTGCCAGCAGTACCTTCCTGCGGGGGAACTATGGCTACACCTTC
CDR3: CASSTFLRGNYGYTF

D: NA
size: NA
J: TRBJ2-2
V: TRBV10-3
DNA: TGTGCCATCAGAGGGGGAGGTCGGACCGGGGAGCTGTTTTTT
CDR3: CAIRGGGRTGELFF

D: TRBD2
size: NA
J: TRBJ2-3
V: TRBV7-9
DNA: TGTGCCAGCAGCTTCAGGCTAGCGGGGGGCGGAACTAGCACAGATACGCAGTATTTT
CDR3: CASSFRLAGGGTSTDTQYF

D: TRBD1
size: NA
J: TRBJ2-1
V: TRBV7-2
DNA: TGTGCCAGCGGCCTCACCCCGGGACAGGGGTTCCCGATGGAGCAGTTCTTC
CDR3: CASGLTPGQGFPMEQFF

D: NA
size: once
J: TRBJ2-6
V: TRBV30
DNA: TGTGCCTGGGCGAGCGACAGGGCCAACGTCCTGACTTTC
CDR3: CAWASDRANVLTF

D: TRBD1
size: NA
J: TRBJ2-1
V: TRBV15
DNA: TGTGCCACCAGCAGAGATAGAGGTACAGGGGGCTTGGGAGGTGAGCAGTTCTTC
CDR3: CATSRDRGTGGLGGEQFF

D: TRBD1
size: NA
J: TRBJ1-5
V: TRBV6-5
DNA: TGTGCCAGTAGGACAGGGGGTATCAATCAGCCCCAGCATTTT
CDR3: CASRTGGINQPQHF

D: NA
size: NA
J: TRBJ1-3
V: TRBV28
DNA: TGTGCCAGCAGTACCGGGACGCCGGACTCTGGAAACACCATATATTTT
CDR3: CASSTGTPDSGNTIYF

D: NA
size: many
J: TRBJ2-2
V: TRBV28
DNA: TGTGCCAGCAAGCAACAGTCATACACCGGGGAGCTGTTTTTT
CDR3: CASKQQSYTGELFF

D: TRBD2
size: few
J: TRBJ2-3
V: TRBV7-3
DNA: TGTGCCAGCAGCTCGGAACTAGCGGGGGAGGCTAGCGGTGGTGATACGCAGTATTTT
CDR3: CASSSELAGEASGGDTQYF

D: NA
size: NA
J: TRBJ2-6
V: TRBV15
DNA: TGTGCCACCAGCACCCCAGGGGTCTCTGGGGCCAACGTCCTGACTTTC
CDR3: CATSTPGVSGANVLTF

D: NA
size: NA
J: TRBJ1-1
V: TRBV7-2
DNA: TGTGCCAGCAGCCGGCCCAACACTGAAGCTTTCTTT
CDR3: CASSRPNTEAFF

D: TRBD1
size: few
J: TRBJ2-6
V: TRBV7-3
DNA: TGTGCCAGCAGCCGGACAGGAAGTGGGGCCAACGTCCTGACTTTC
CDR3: CASSRTGSGANVLTF

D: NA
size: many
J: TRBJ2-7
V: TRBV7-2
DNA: TGTGCCAGCAGCCCGCAACCGGGTACGTCGTACGAGCAGTACTTC
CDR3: CASSPQPGTSYEQYF

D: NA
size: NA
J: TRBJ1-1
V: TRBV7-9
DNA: TGTGCCAGCAGCTCCGACAGAACCTACGGGAGCACTGAAGCTTTCTTT
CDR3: CASSSDRTYGSTEAFF

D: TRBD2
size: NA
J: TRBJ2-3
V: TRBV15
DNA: TGTGCCACCAGCAGGAGGGGGACGACTAGCGGGAGGTCAGATACGCAGTATTTT
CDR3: CATSRRGTTSGRSDTQYF

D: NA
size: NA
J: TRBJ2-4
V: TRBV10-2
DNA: TGCGCCAGCAGTGAGTCTAAAGGGTCCAAAAACATTCAGTACTTC
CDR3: CASSESKGSKNIQYF

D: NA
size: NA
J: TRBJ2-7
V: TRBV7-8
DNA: TGTGCCAGCAGCTTACTTGTTAGGGCCTCCTACGAGCAGTACTTC
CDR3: CASSLLVRASYEQYF

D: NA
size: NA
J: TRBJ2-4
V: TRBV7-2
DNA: TGTGCCAGCAGCTTCGGGGGATCCAAAAACATTCAGTACTTC
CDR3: CASSFGGSKNIQYF

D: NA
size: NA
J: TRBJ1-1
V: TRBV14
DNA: TGTGCCAGCAGTCGCGGGACGACGAGCGCTGAAGCTTTCTTT
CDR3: CASSRGTTSAEAFF

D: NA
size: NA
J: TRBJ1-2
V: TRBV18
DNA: TGTGCCAGCTCAGCCCCATCCCGGGGGGAAATCGGCTACACCTTC
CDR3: CASSAPSRGEIGYTF

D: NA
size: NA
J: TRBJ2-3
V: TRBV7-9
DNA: TGTGCCAGCACCTTTGGGGGGAGTACAGATACGCAGTATTTT
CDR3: CASTFGGSTDTQYF

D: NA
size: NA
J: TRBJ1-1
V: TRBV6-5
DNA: TGTGCCAGCAGCCCACGGTACGGCGGCCTTTTTGAAGCTTTCTTT
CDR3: CASSPRYGGLFEAFF

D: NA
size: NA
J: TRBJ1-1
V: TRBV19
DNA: TGTGCCAGTAGTATCTGGGCCAACACTGAAGCTTTCTTT
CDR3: CASSIWANTEAFF

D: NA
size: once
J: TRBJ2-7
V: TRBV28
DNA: TGTGCCAGCAGTTTGAAACCCCCCCACGAGCAGTACTTC
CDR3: CASSLKPPHEQYF

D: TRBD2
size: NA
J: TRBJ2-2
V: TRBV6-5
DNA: TGTGCCAGCAGTTACTCAGCGGGAGGCTTGGTCGGGGAGCTGTTTTTT
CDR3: CASSYSAGGLVGELFF

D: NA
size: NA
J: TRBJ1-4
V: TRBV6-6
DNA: TGTGCCAGCAGTCCTACAGGGACTCGTAACGGAAAACTGTTTTTT
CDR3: CASSPTGTRNGKLFF

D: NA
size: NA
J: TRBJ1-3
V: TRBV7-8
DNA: TGTGCCAGCAGCCCTAACTACTCTGGAAACACCATATATTTT
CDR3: CASSPNYSGNTIYF

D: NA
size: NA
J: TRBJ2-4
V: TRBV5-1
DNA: TGCGCCAGCAGCTTGGCCGGGACGGCCAAAAACATTCAGTACTTC
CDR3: CASSLAGTAKNIQYF

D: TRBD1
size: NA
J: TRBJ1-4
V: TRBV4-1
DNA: TGCGCCAGCAGCCAGCCCACCGGGACAGGGGCCGAAAAACTGTTTTTT
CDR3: CASSQPTGTGAEKLFF

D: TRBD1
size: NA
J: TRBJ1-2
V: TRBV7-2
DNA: TGTGCCAGCAGCCCGTGGGACAGGGGGTTTGGCTACACCTTC
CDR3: CASSPWDRGFGYTF

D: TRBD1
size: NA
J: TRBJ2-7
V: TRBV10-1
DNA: TGCGCCAGCACAACGCAGGGGGTTACCTACGAGCAGTACTTC
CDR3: CASTTQGVTYEQYF

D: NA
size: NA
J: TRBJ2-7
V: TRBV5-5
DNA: TGTGCCAGCAGCGGGGACTGGGTCGAGCAGTACTTC
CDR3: CASSGDWVEQYF

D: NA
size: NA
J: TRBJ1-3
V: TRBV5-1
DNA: TGCGCCAGCAGCTTGGGTCAGACTGGAAACACCATATATTTT
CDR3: CASSLGQTGNTIYF

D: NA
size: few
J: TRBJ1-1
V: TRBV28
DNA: TGTGCCAGCGGCAGAGGTGGGGGCGCTTTCTTT
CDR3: CASGRGGGAFF

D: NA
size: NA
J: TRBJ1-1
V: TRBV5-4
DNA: TGTGCCAGCAGCCTGACAGGCGTGAACACTGAAGCTTTCTTT
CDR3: CASSLTGVNTEAFF

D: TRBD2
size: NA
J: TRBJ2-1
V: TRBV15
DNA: TGTGCCACCAGCAGAGGAGGACTAGCGGGAGGCGTTATCAATGAGCAGTTCTTC
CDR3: CATSRGGLAGGVINEQFF

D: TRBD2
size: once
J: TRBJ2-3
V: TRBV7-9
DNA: TGTGCCAGCAGTTCGAGCGGGGTTAGCACAGATACGCAGTATTTT
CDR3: CASSSSGVSTDTQYF

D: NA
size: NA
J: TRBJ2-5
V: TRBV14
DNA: TGTGCCAGCAGCCATGGGCGGCTTGAAGAGACCCAGTACTTC
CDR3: CASSHGRLEETQYF

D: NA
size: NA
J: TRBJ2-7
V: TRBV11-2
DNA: TGTGCCAGCAGCTTAGTCCTCGGTCAGGAGTACTTC
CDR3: CASSLVLGQEYF

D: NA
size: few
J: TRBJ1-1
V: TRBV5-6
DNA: TGTGCCAGCAGCTTATTGGCCAGATCCATGAACACTGAAGCTTTCTTT
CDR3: CASSLLARSMNTEAFF

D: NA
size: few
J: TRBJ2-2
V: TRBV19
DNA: TGTGCCAGTAGTAAGGGGCGCGGCACCGGGGAGCTGTTTTTT
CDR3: CASSKGRGTGELFF

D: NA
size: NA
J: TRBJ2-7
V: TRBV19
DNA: TGTGCCAGTAGTATAGGCGAAGGCTACGAGCAGTACTTC
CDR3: CASSIGEGYEQYF

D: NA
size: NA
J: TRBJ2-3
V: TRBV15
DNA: TGTGCCACCAGCAGACGGGCCGGTAACACAGATACGCAGTATTTT
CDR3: CATSRRAGNTDTQYF

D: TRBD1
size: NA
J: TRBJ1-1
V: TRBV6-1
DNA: TGTGCCAGCAGTGGGACAGGGGGCTGGGTGGGCACTGAAGCTTTCTTT
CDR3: CASSGTGGWVGTEAFF

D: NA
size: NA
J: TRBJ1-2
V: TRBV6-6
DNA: TGTGCCAGCAGACTAGACCCGGAGGACCTCTCCTATGGCTACACCTTC
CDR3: CASRLDPEDLSYGYTF

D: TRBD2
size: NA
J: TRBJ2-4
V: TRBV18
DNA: TGTGCCAGCTCACCTAGCGGGAGGGCGAGGTTTCTTCAGTACTTC
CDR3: CASSPSGRARFLQYF

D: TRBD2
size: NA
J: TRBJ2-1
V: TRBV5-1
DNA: TGCGCCAGCAGCTTGGCGGGACTAGCGGGGTACAATGAGCAGTTCTTC
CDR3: CASSLAGLAGYNEQFF

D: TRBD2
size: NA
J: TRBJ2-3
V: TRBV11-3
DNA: TGTGCCAGCAGCTTAGGCCCAGCGGGAGGCACAGATACGCAGTATTTT
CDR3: CASSLGPAGGTDTQYF